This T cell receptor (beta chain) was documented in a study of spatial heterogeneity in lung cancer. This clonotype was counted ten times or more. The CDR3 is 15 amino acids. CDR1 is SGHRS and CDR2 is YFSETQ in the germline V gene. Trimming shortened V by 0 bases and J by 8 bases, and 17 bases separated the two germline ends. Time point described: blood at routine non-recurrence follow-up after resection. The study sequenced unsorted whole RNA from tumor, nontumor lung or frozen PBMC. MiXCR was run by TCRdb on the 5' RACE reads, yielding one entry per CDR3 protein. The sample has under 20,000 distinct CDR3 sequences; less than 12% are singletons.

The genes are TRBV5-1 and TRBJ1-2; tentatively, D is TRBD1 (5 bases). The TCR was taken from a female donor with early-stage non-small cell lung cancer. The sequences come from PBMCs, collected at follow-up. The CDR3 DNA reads TGCGCCAGCAGCTTGGAGAGTTCGGCAGGGCGAGGCTACACCTTC. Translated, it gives CASSLESSAGRGYTF.